This section outlines one TCR beta chain sequence together with its context. The data are from a study of T cell responses to AZD1222 COVID-19 vaccine. Germline loops: CDR1 SNHLY, CDR2 FYNNEI. The CDR3 is made up of 16 amino acids. Losses at the gene ends were 6 bases for V and 4 bases for J; bases not matched to a gene: 6. The repertoire was sequenced with immunoSEQ multiplex PCR; TCRdb's copy has only in-frame clones and lacks some. The sample holds more than 100,000 clones, roughly 90% seen once. Specimen: peripheral blood, collected on day 0 of AZD1222 vaccination. The chain recombines TRBV2 with TRBJ2-1; TRBD2 aligns across 13 bases. This receptor was taken from an adult in good health. The chain's CDR3 is CASSTSGGAMYNEQFF. In nucleotides, the CDR3 is TGTGCCAGCAGCACTAGCGGGGGGGCCATGTACAATGAGCAGTTCTTC.